This T cell receptor beta chain comes out of a study of identical twins. There were only healthy Caucasians among the donors. The CDR3 has 15 residues. The V gene lost 1 base and the J gene lost 0 bases, with 8 bases spanning the gap. In germline, CDR1 is SGDLS, CDR2 YYNGEE. This clonotype has only a few counts. The target antigen is unknown. Study-wide results and limits: The conclusions drew on cross-sectional statistical analysis instead of tracking the same donors.

TCRdb itself ran the 5' RACE reads through MiXCR, one entry per CDR3 protein. The table records about 520,000 distinct CDR3 sequences, 20% to 25% of them present only once. This sample was shared with a second study, whose subject was T cells expressing NK-cell markers. From that study: Several experiments employed an anti-gamma-delta TCR antibody to confine sorting to alpha-beta TCR T cells.

The clonotype originates from a woman under 30 in good health. The sequencing input was CD4+ T cells sorted from blood. The chain uses TRBV9 and TRBJ2-1; D may be TRBD1 (6 bases). CDR3 loop: CASSVMGASYNEQFF. In DNA, the CDR3 is TGTGCCAGCAGCGTAATGGGGGCCTCCTACAATGAGCAGTTCTTC.